A single sample is the source of the 18 T cell receptor beta chains below, sequenced in a study of T cells in Graves' hyperthyroidism and ophthalmopathy. There were TCR beta CDR3 regions amplified from RNA transcripts. Initially, a first-round RT-PCR of the TCR CDR3 employed the HTBI primer set. TCRdb re-called the multiplex PCR reads through MiXCR, storing one row per CDR3 protein. The sample has hundreds of thousands of distinct CDR3 sequences, 14% seen once. Material for sequencing was blood. All receptors come from a woman under 30 with Graves' hyperthyroidism.

This clonotype was counted ten times or more. The chain joins TRBV12-3 or TRBV12-4 to TRBJ2-2; D unclear. The CDR3 sequence is 14 residues long. With 0 bases removed from V and 6 bases from J, the gap between germline ends came to 8 bases. CDR3 DNA: TGTGCCAGCAGTTTAGCGTGGGTATCCGGGGAGCTGTTTTTT. Encoded protein: CASSLAWVSGELFF.

This clonotype was recorded at least ten times. This chain links TRBV7-9 with TRBJ2-7; 8 nucleotides agree with TRBD1. Per the germline V gene, CDR1 is SEHNR and CDR2 is FQNEAQ (reference sequence). CDR3 size: 14 residues. Trimming at V came to 3 bases and at J to 4 bases, leaving 5 bases not matched to a gene. CDR3 nucleotide sequence: TGTGCCAGCAGCTTGCCGGGACAGGAGTACGAGCAGTACTTC. This encodes CASSLPGQEYEQYF.

The rearrangement links TRBV6-5 to TRBJ2-5; 12 bases fit TRBD1. The CDR3 length is 17 residues. Germline V CDR1 and CDR2: MNHEY, SVGAGI. J lost 4 bases, V lost 2 bases, and 8 bases had no gene match. CDR3 amino acids: CASSYPAGTGGRETQYF. CDR3 nucleotide sequence: TGTGCCAGCAGTTACCCCGCCGGGACAGGGGGCCGAGAGACCCAGTACTTC.

This clonotype was observed at least ten times. V and J are TRBV28 and TRBJ1-4, with D possibly matching TRBD1 (6 bases). Germline CDR1 reads MDHEN; CDR2 reads SYDVKM. V was pared by 2 bases and J by 13 bases, with 17 bases between. The CDR3 covers 14 residues. CDR3 protein: CASSLAGEARRLFF. The DNA of the CDR3 is TGTGCCAGCAGTTTAGCAGGGGAAGCGAGGAGACTGTTTTTT.

This clonotype appeared many times. The J gene is TRBJ2-1, the V gene TRBV28; D unresolved. Germline CDR1 MDHEN, CDR2 SYDVKM. Trimming pared 7 bases from V and 0 bases from J, leaving 13 bases between. The CDR3 covers 15 residues. CDR3 nucleotides: TGTGCCAGCACTCTTTTACATCCCTCCTACAATGAGCAGTTCTTC. It specifies CASTLLHPSYNEQFF.

This clonotype was recorded at least ten times. The DNA for the CDR3 is TGTGCCAGCAGCTTAGCGCTGGGTACCGAGACCCAGTACTTC. Translation: CASSLALGTETQYF. The rearrangement joins TRBV7-9 to TRBJ2-5, with unresolved D. This CDR3 has 14 amino acids. Trimming removed 0 bases at V and 5 bases at J, with 10 bases between. Germline values: CDR1 SEHNR, CDR2 FQNEAQ (reference sequence).

This clonotype came up many times. The rearrangement links TRBV24-1 to TRBJ2-2, with 8 nucleotides matching TRBD1. CDR1 KGHDR and CDR2 SFDVKD come from the germline V gene. With V trimmed by 4 bases and J by 1 base, 7 bases remained unmatched. The CDR3 consists of 17 residues. The CDR3 bases are TGTGCCACCAGTGACTCCACGGGGACAGGGAACACCGGGGAGCTGTTTTTT. Residues: CATSDSTGTGNTGELFF.

This clonotype was counted at least ten times. This rearrangement joins TRBV20-1 to TRBJ2-3, with 8 bases fitting TRBD2. This CDR3 region has 14 residues. CDR1 is DFQATT, CDR2 SNEGSKA, per germline (reference sequence). The V gene end was trimmed by 3 bases and the J gene end by 3 bases; junction bases not matched to a gene: 5. This CDR3 is CSARRAGVTDTQYF. The CDR3 DNA reads as TGCAGTGCTAGGCGAGCGGGAGTGACAGATACGCAGTATTTT.

This clonotype was detected a few times. The germline gene is not matched at one end of the junction; a read error may be the cause. J is TRBJ2-4 and V is TRBV7-3; D is uncertain. The CDR3 sequence is 13 residues long. The germline CDR1 and CDR2 sequences are SGHTA and FQGTGA. Here the CDR3 DNA reads TGTACCAGCAGCCTTAACAACGGCGGCATTCAGTACTTC. It is translated as CTSSLNNGGIQYF.

The table lists this clonotype with a few counts. The V gene is TRBV7-9, the J gene TRBJ2-7, with 9 nucleotides matching TRBD1. J lost 9 bases, V lost 5 bases, and 26 bases had no gene match. CDR3 size: 19 residues. Germline CDR1 is SEHNR and CDR2 is FQNEAQ (reference sequence). CDR3 region: CASSQARGQGAGLPQGQYF. CDR3 DNA sequence: TGTGCCAGCAGCCAAGCCCGGGGACAGGGCGCGGGGCTACCTCAGGGGCAGTACTTC.

This clonotype was seen a handful of times. The chain joins TRBV7-8 to TRBJ2-4, with D possibly TRBD2 on 6 matching bases. V dropped 0 bases and J dropped 0 bases, with 21 bases sitting between them. The CDR3 has 20 amino acids. Germline values: CDR1 SGHVS, CDR2 FQNEAQ. The CDR3 region is CASSLAGAGWEHIAKNIQYF. The CDR3 bases are TGTGCCAGCAGCTTAGCGGGCGCGGGGTGGGAACATATAGCCAAAAACATTCAGTACTTC.

The sample holds many counts of this clonotype. This sequence joins TRBV28 and TRBJ2-2; D remains ambiguous. Germline V lookup: CDR1 MDHEN, CDR2 SYDVKM. Trimming pared 6 bases from V and 3 bases from J, leaving 11 bases between. The CDR3 covers 14 residues. The CDR3 protein is CASSPELYTGELFF. CDR3 nucleotides: TGTGCCAGCAGCCCGGAGCTATACACCGGGGAGCTGTTTTTT.

There are many counts of this clonotype. The chain joins TRBV11-2 to TRBJ1-2; no clear D. V lost 2 bases, J lost 1 base, and 8 bases lay in between. This CDR3 has 14 amino acids. The germline V gene has CDR1 SGHAT and CDR2 FQNNGV. CDR3 bases: TGTGCCAGCAGCTTATCGGCTCTTAACTATGGCTACACCTTC. Protein product: CASSLSALNYGYTF.

This clonotype was observed a few times. The J gene is TRBJ1-1, the V gene TRBV20-1; no definite D call. Between the trimmed V and J ends, which lost 5 bases and 1 base, there was a span of 8 bases. Germline CDR1 DFQATT, CDR2 SNEGSKA (reference sequence). This CDR3 has 12 amino acids. CDR3 sequence reads: CSALLRNTEAFF. The CDR3 region has the DNA TGCAGTGCTCTTCTCAGGAACACTGAAGCTTTCTTT.

The sample holds a few counts of this clonotype. The chain uses TRBV19 and TRBJ1-1; unclear D gene. The V gene lost 5 bases and the J gene lost 0 bases, with 25 bases spanning the gap. Germline-derived CDR1 and CDR2 are LNHDA and SQIVND (reference sequence). CDR3 size: 19 residues. The CDR3 region is CASSPAHALLMNLNTEAFF. Here the CDR3 DNA reads TGTGCCAGTAGTCCTGCCCATGCCCTACTCATGAACTTGAACACTGAAGCTTTCTTT.

This clonotype was recorded at least ten times. CDR3 nucleotide sequence: TGTGCCAGCAGCCAAAGGGACAGGGGATATGGCTACACCTTC. Its protein product is CASSQRDRGYGYTF. The V call is TRBV7-9, the J call TRBJ1-2; TRBD1 agrees at 10 bases. Germline CDR1 and CDR2: SEHNR and FQNEAQ (reference sequence). The CDR3 has 14 amino acids. Germline trimming cut 5 bases from V and 5 bases from J; bases unmatched to any gene: 5. The full variable domain, with the rest looked up from reference TRBV7-9 and TRBJ1-2, is DTGVSQNPRHKITKRGQNVTFRCDPISEHNRLYWYRQTLGQGPEFLTYFQNEAQLEKSRLLSDRFSAERPKGSFSTLEIQRTEQGDSAMYLCASSQRDRGYGYTFGSGTRLTVV.

A few counts support this clonotype. The chain employs TRBV12-3 or TRBV12-4 and TRBJ1-2; 10 bases map to TRBD1. The CDR3 covers 17 residues. Unmatched junction bases numbered 19, after V lost 8 bases and J lost 7 bases. The CDR3 DNA follows: TGTGCCAGCGGTCCCTTGGGGGACAGGGGATCACTAGGTGGCTACACCTTC. Translated, it gives CASGPLGDRGSLGGYTF.

This clonotype was picked up a small number of times. The V call is TRBV9, the J call TRBJ2-1; D is unclear. CDR1 and CDR2 from the germline V gene are SGDLS and YYNGEE. Trimming shortened V by 0 bases and J by 5 bases, and 3 bases separated the two germline ends. CDR3 length: 12 amino acids. The CDR3 region is CASSVGHNEQFF. The DNA for the CDR3 is TGTGCCAGCAGCGTAGGCCACAATGAGCAGTTCTTC.